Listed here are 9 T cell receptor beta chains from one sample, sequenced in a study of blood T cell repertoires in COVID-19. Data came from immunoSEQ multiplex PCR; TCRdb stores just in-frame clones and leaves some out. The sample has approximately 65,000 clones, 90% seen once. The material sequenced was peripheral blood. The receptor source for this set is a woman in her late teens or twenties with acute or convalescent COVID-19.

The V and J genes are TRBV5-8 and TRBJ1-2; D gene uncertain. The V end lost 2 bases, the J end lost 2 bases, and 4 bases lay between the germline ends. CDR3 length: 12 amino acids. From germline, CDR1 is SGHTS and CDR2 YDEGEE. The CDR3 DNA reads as TGTGCCAGCAGCTTTATCAACTATGGCTACACCTTC. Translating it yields CASSFINYGYTF.

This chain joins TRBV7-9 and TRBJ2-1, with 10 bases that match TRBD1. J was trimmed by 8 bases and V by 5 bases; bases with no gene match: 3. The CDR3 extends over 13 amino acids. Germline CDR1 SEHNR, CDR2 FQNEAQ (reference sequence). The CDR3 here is CASSGDRGDEQFF. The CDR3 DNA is TGTGCCAGCAGCGGGGACAGGGGCGATGAGCAGTTCTTC. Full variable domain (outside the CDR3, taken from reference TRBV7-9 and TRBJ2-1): DTGVSQNPRHKITKRGQNVTFRCDPISEHNRLYWYRQTLGQGPEFLTYFQNEAQLEKSRLLSDRFSAERPKGSFSTLEIQRTEQGDSAMYLCASSGDRGDEQFFGPGTRLTVL.

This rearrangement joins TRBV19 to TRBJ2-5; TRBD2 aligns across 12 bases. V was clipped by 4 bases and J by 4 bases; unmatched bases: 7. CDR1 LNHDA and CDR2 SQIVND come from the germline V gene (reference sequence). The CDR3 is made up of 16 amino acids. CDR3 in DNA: TGTGCCAGTAGTAGAAGACTAGCGGGAGCGGGAGAGACCCAGTACTTC. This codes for CASSRRLAGAGETQYF.

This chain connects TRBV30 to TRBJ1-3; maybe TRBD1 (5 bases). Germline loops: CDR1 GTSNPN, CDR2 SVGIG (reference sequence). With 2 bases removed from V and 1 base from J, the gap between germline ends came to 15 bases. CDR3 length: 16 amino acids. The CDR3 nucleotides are TGTGCCTGGAGTCGGGACTTCGTGGGATCTGGAAACACCATATATTTT. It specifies CAWSRDFVGSGNTIYF.

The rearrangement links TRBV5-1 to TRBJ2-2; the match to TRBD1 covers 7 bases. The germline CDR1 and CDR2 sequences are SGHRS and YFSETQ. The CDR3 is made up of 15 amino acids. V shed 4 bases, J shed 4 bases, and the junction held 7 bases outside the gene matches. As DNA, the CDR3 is TGCGCCAGCAGCCCAGACAGGGTTCGCACCGGGGAGCTGTTTTTT. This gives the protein CASSPDRVRTGELFF. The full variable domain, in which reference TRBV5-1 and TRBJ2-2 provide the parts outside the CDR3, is KAGVTQTPRYLIKTRGQQVTLSCSPISGHRSVSWYQQTPGQGLQFLFEYFSETQRNKGNFPGRFSGRQFSNSRSEMNVSTLELGDSALYLCASSPDRVRTGELFFGEGSRLTVL.

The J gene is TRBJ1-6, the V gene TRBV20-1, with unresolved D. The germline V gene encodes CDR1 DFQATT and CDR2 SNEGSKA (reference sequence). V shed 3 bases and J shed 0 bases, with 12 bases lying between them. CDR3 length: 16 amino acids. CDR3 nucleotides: TGCAGTGCTAGTGCTTACGGGAGCTCCTATAATTCACCCCTCCACTTT. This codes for CSASAYGSSYNSPLHF.

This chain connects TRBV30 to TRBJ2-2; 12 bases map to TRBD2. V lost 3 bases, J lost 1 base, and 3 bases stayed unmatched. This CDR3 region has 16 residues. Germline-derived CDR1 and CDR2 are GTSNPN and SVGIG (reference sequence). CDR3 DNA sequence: TGTGCCTGGAGCCAGACTAGCGGGAGGAACACCGGGGAGCTGTTTTTT. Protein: CAWSQTSGRNTGELFF.

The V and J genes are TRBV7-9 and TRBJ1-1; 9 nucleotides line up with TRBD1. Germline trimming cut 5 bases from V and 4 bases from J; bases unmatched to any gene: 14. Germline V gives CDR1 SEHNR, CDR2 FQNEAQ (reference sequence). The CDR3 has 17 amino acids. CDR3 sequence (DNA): TGTGCCAGCAGCAATAGGGACAGGGAGGGCGCAGGCACTGAAGCTTTCTTT. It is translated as CASSNRDREGAGTEAFF.

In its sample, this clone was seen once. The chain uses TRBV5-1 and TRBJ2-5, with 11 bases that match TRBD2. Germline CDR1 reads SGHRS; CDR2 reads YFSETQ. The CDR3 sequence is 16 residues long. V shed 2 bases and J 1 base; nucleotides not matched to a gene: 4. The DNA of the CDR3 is TGCGCCAGCAGCTTTCTAGCGGGGGGCTTCCAAGAGACCCAGTACTTC. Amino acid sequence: CASSFLAGGFQETQYF.